Presented here are 10 T cell receptor beta chains from one specimen sequenced in a study of blood T cell repertoires in COVID-19. Sequencing was performed with immunoSEQ multiplex PCR; in TCRdb, only in-frame clones are kept and a portion is missing. The table includes 300,000 or so clones, roughly 92% detected once. Source material: peripheral blood. The source of these receptors is a woman under 40 with COVID-19, enrolled during active disease.

This rearrangement joins TRBV6-5 to TRBJ2-3, with 7 bases lining up with TRBD2. The CDR3 runs to 15 residues. Unmatched junction bases numbered 8, after V lost 7 bases and J lost 1 base. The germline CDR1 and CDR2 sequences are MNHEY and SVGAGI. CDR3 protein: CASTRAGSGTDTQYF. The DNA for the CDR3 is TGTGCCAGCACCAGAGCGGGATCGGGCACAGATACGCAGTATTTT.

The chain has TRBV7-9 and TRBJ2-5; the match to TRBD1 covers 7 bases. This CDR3 comprises 15 residues. V lost 5 bases, J lost 5 bases, and 11 bases stayed unmatched. CDR1 is SEHNR, CDR2 FQNEAQ, per germline (reference sequence). CDR3 protein: CASSLIWDSKETQYF. The CDR3, as DNA: TGTGCCAGCAGCCTAATCTGGGACAGTAAGGAGACCCAGTACTTC.

This clone was detected a few times. The V and J genes are TRBV4-1 and TRBJ2-7, with 7 bases identical to TRBD1. Trimming cost V 4 bases and J 0 bases; bases outside gene matches: 6. Germline loops: CDR1 MGHRA, CDR2 YSYEKL. The length of the CDR3 is 15 residues. The CDR3 sequence is CASSLSGTASYEQYF. DNA of the CDR3: TGCGCCAGCAGCCTATCCGGGACAGCCTCCTACGAGCAGTACTTC.

With respect to this clone: This sample also contains other DNA sequences that code for the same CDR3. The chain joins TRBV27 to TRBJ1-5; D perhaps matches TRBD1 (5 bases). Trimming cost V 2 bases and J 7 bases, with 12 bases left between them. The germline CDR1 and CDR2 sequences are MNHEY and SMNVEV (reference sequence). The CDR3 has 14 amino acids. The CDR3 DNA follows: TGTGCCAGCAGTTTAGGCGGGGGAGGACAGCCCCAGCATTTT. Translation: CASSLGGGGQPQHF.

The chain joins TRBV6-1 to TRBJ2-3; tentatively, D is TRBD1 (5 bases). CDR3 length: 15 amino acids. Germline CDR1 is MNHNS and CDR2 is SASEGT. V was pared by 3 bases and J by 2 bases, with 12 bases between. The CDR3 loop is CASSDITGTTDTQYF. In DNA form, the CDR3 reads TGTGCCAGCAGTGACATAACAGGCACCACAGATACGCAGTATTTT.

The chain joins TRBV12-3 or TRBV12-4 to TRBJ2-7; TRBD1 matches at 7 bases. The CDR3 has 13 residues. After removal of 7 bases from V and 5 bases from J, the junction contained 8 bases not matched to a gene. CDR3 bases: TGTGCCAGCACACCGACAGGGCCCCACGAGCAGTACTTC. It translates to CASTPTGPHEQYF.

This rearrangement joins TRBV19 to TRBJ2-7; 7 bases fit TRBD1. Per the germline V gene, CDR1 is LNHDA and CDR2 is SQIVND (reference sequence). The CDR3 has 14 residues. V shed 5 bases and J 3 bases; nucleotides not matched to a gene: 7. For the CDR3, the DNA is TGTGCCAGTAGTCCCCGACAGGGTAGCTACGAGCAGTACTTC. Translation gives CASSPRQGSYEQYF.

J is TRBJ1-1 and V is TRBV19, with 7 bases identical to TRBD1. The CDR3 is 14 amino acids. The J segment lost 7 bases and the V segment lost 5 bases, leaving 10 bases of the junction unmatched. Germline V CDR1 and CDR2: LNHDA, SQIVND (reference sequence). The CDR3 loop reads CASSPQDRPLEAFF. DNA of the CDR3: TGTGCCAGTAGTCCCCAGGACAGGCCCCTTGAAGCTTTCTTT. The whole variable domain, filled in from reference TRBV19 and TRBJ1-1, reads DGGITQSPKYLFRKEGQNVTLSCEQNLNHDAMYWYRQDPGQGLRLIYYSQIVNDFQKGDIAEGYSVSREKKESFPLTVTSAQKNPTAFYLCASSPQDRPLEAFFGQGTRLTVV.

The chain recombines TRBV30 with TRBJ1-1, with 7 bases that match TRBD1. Germline V CDR1 and CDR2: GTSNPN, SVGIG (reference sequence). The J segment lost 5 bases and the V segment lost 4 bases, leaving 10 bases of the junction unmatched. This CDR3 has 14 residues. The CDR3 reads CAWTTGKSGTEAFF. In DNA form, the CDR3 reads TGTGCCTGGACGACAGGGAAGTCCGGGACTGAAGCTTTCTTT.

This clone showed up just once. The V gene is TRBV12-3 or TRBV12-4, the J gene TRBJ2-5; 8 bases agree with TRBD1. V shed 6 bases and J 3 bases; nucleotides not matched to a gene: 3. CDR3 length equals 13 residues. CDR3 DNA: TGTGCCAGCAGCAGGGGGCTCGAAGAGACCCAGTACTTC. It yields the protein CASSRGLEETQYF.